This T cell receptor beta chain originates from a study of response to subunit inactivated influenza vaccine. Study-wide findings and caveats: New T cells are recruited in small numbers by each seasonal influenza vaccination, according to the authors' suggestion.

This clonotype showed up just once. Its specificity is unknown. TCRdb passed the RT-PCR reads through MiXCR, listing each CDR3 protein once. The table has approximately 500,000 distinct CDR3 sequences, 14% seen once; the top ten hold around 10%. The length of the CDR3 is 11 residues. The V end lost 3 bases, the J end lost 6 bases, and 6 bases lay between the germline ends. Germline loops: CDR1 LGHDT, CDR2 YNNKEL (reference sequence). The V gene is TRBV3-1, the J gene TRBJ2-7; D ambiguous. This sample comprised PBMCs from blood, obtained about 13 days after vaccination. This clonotype was sampled from a man aged 50-60 years who received an inactivated influenza vaccine. The CDR3 sequence is CASSQFSEQYF. CDR3 coding DNA: TGTGCCAGCAGCCAGTTTAGCGAGCAGTACTTC.